The 25 T cell receptor beta chains in this list originate from one sample, sequenced in a study of CXCR3-negative and CXCR3-positive naive CD8 T cells (dated by TCRdb to between 2018 and 2021). Study-level results and caveats: TRB CDR3s from CXCR3-positive naive cells showed higher hydrophobicity (lower Kidera factor 4), lower energy, and higher strength and volume indices than CXCR3-negative naive cells.

TCRdb names NextSeq 550 as the instrument used. The Human TCR Profiling Kit (MiLaboratory) was used to prepare UMI-labeled 5' RACE TRB cDNA libraries. After TCRdb reprocessed the reads, each CDR3 protein sequence was kept as one row, without DNA. The sample's table covers approximately 140,000 distinct CDR3 sequences. Approximately 0.28% of the sample belongs to the ten largest clones. These receptors' targets are unknown. The sequenced material came from naive CXCR3+ CD8+ T cells from blood. According to the study, the label for this sample's cell subset or site signals: CD45RO-CCR7+CD27+CD95- naive CD8+ T cells expressing CXCR3 (TNR3+). Every receptor here comes from a human donor in good health. Some clones in this sample may be carry-over from other donors' samples.

The chain carries TRBV4-3 and TRBJ2-7; no DNA is available, so the TRBD1 call from TCRdb remains unchecked. Germline V CDR1 and CDR2: LGHNA, YSLEER. This CDR3 comprises 19 residues. The CDR3 protein is CASSLHLGRGLRSSYEQYF.

The chain links TRBV9 to TRBJ2-1. Germline V gene sequence: CDR1 SGDLS, CDR2 YYNGEE. This CDR3 has 13 amino acids. The CDR3 loop is CASSGNYYNEQFF. Full variable domain (missing parts from reference TRBV9 and TRBJ2-1): DSGVTQTPKHLITATGQRVTLRCSPRSGDLSVYWYQQSLDQGLQFLIQYYNGEERAKGNILERFSAQQFPDLHSELNLSSLELGDSALYFCASSGNYYNEQFFGPGTRLTVL.

The V gene is TRBV11-3, the J gene TRBJ1-1; TCRdb designates TRBD1, a call that cannot be tested without DNA. Germline V gene lookup returns CDR1 SGHNT and CDR2 YENEEA. The CDR3 covers 16 residues. CDR3 residues: CASSPHPGTGNTEAFF.

The J gene is TRBJ1-5, the V gene TRBV10-1; TCRdb selects TRBD1, and the lack of DNA leaves this call unchecked. Germline V gene sequence: CDR1 WNHNN, CDR2 SYGVQD (reference sequence). The CDR3 totals 14 residues. The CDR3 loop reads CASSETPGQGNQHF.

The chain is built from TRBV14 and TRBJ1-6; TCRdb's D gene call, TRBD1, goes unchecked for lack of DNA. The germline V gene has CDR1 SGHDN and CDR2 FVKESK. The CDR3 sequence is 15 residues long. CDR3 region: CASSQATGFTSPLHF.

The chain uses TRBV11-3 and TRBJ1-1. Germline CDR1 is SGHNT and CDR2 is YENEEA. The CDR3 length is 11 residues. CDR3 in amino acids: CASRENTEAFF.

The V gene is TRBV6-1, the J gene TRBJ2-7; checking the TCRdb D call of TRBD1 is not possible without DNA. Germline lookup yields CDR1 MNHNS and CDR2 SASEGT. The CDR3 totals 17 residues. The CDR3 region is CASSAPGGDRGSYEQYF.

The chain links TRBV13 to TRBJ2-7; TCRdb designates TRBD2, a call that cannot be tested without DNA. In germline, CDR1 is PRHDT, CDR2 FYEKMQ (reference sequence). The CDR3 covers 16 residues. The CDR3 is CASSLAAGRAAYEQYF.

The chain recombines TRBV7-9 with TRBJ2-7; the TCRdb D gene call, TRBD1, has no DNA to confirm it. Germline assignment: CDR1 SEHNR and CDR2 FQNEAQ (reference sequence). CDR3 length: 16 amino acids. The CDR3 here is CASSFVSSGRNYEQYF.

The rearrangement joins TRBV12-3 or TRBV12-4 to TRBJ2-1; with no DNA, the TCRdb D assignment of TRBD1 cannot be verified. The CDR3 length is 18 residues. CDR3 sequence: CASSGGTELTTSYNEQFF.

The chain combines TRBV19 with TRBJ2-1; absent DNA, TCRdb's TRBD1 call cannot be checked. The CDR3 is 16 residues long. In germline, CDR1 is LNHDA, CDR2 SQIVND (reference sequence). The CDR3 loop is CASTPWQGAYEDEQFF. Supplemented by reference TRBV19 and TRBJ2-1, the full variable domain reads DGGITQSPKYLFRKEGQNVTLSCEQNLNHDAMYWYRQDPGQGLRLIYYSQIVNDFQKGDIAEGYSVSREKKESFPLTVTSAQKNPTAFYLCASTPWQGAYEDEQFFGPGTRLTVL.

The chain has TRBV27 and TRBJ2-1; TCRdb's assignment of TRBD1 cannot be checked, as there is no DNA. In germline, CDR1 is MNHEY, CDR2 SMNVEV (reference sequence). This CDR3 is built from 14 residues. The CDR3 sequence is CASSQNDRVHEQFF.

The chain recombines TRBV29-1 with TRBJ2-1. Germline V gives CDR1 SQVTM, CDR2 ANQGSEA. This CDR3 contains 15 residues. CDR3: CSVERLMSSYNEQFF.

The genes are TRBV6-5 and TRBJ1-1. Germline CDR1 MNHEY, CDR2 SVGAGI. The CDR3 covers 13 residues. The CDR3 loop reads CASSYGVGTEAFF.

J is TRBJ2-1 and V is TRBV29-1; no DNA is available, so the TRBD2 call from TCRdb remains unchecked. Germline V CDR1 and CDR2: SQVTM, ANQGSEA. The CDR3 sequence is 14 residues long. CDR3 protein: CSFLADDSYNEQFF.

The chain recombines TRBV28 with TRBJ2-7. This CDR3 contains 14 residues. Germline CDR1 MDHEN, CDR2 SYDVKM. Here the CDR3 reads CASSFRHSAYEQYF.

The chain has TRBV7-9 and TRBJ1-1; TCRdb selects TRBD1, and the lack of DNA leaves this call unchecked. The CDR3 spans 16 residues. CDR1 is SEHNR, CDR2 FQNEAQ, per germline (reference sequence). The CDR3 here is CASSQTFMGAQAEAFF.

The chain carries TRBV29-1 and TRBJ2-2; the TRBD1 assignment by TCRdb is unverifiable without DNA. CDR3 length: 13 residues. Germline CDR1 is SQVTM and CDR2 is ANQGSEA. Here the CDR3 reads CSVESGDTGELFF.

The chain couples TRBV29-1 to TRBJ2-7. Germline V gene lookup returns CDR1 SQVTM and CDR2 ANQGSEA. The CDR3 spans 12 residues. CDR3 protein: CSVPVGAYEQYF.

The CDR3 sequence is CASGLSNYGYTF. The rearrangement links TRBV7-9 to TRBJ1-2. This CDR3 contains 12 residues. Germline V gene sequence: CDR1 SEHNR, CDR2 FQNEAQ (reference sequence).

The V call is TRBV4-3, the J call TRBJ2-7. CDR1 LGHNA and CDR2 YSLEER come from the germline V gene. CDR3 length: 15 residues. The CDR3 sequence: CASSQVRLGPYEQYF.

This sequence joins TRBV6-2 or TRBV6-3 and TRBJ2-1; with no DNA, the TCRdb D assignment of TRBD1 cannot be verified. The V gene's germline CDR1 is MNHEY and CDR2 SVGEGT. The CDR3 loop spans 14 amino acids. This chain's CDR3 is CASSYVGGSDEQFF.

The chain uses TRBV6-6 and TRBJ2-1; TCRdb lists TRBD2, though no DNA is available to test this call. The CDR3 covers 15 residues. The germline V gene has CDR1 MNHNY and CDR2 SVGAGI (reference sequence). CDR3 loop: CASRLTSGSFDEQFF.

The chain has TRBV14 and TRBJ2-1. The CDR3 covers 15 residues. CDR1 and CDR2 (germline): SGHDN, FVKESK. The CDR3 spells CASSQMGGELDEQFF.

The V gene is TRBV4-3, the J gene TRBJ2-3; TCRdb selects TRBD1, and the lack of DNA leaves this call unchecked. CDR3 length equals 18 residues. Germline CDR1 LGHNA, CDR2 YSLEER. CDR3 sequence reads: CASSQVSPGTGGPDTQYF.